What follows are 18 T cell receptor beta chains derived from one specimen sequenced in a study of blood T cell repertoires in COVID-19. Profiling relied on immunoSEQ multiplex PCR, and the TCRdb table lists in-frame clones only, not all of them. The table has about 240,000 clones, roughly four fifths seen once. The sequenced sample was peripheral blood. These receptor sequences come from a woman in her 70s with acute or convalescent COVID-19.

In DNA form, the CDR3 reads TGTGCCAGCAGTGACGACAGGGGGCTATCCTACGAGCAGTACTTC. This encodes CASSDDRGLSYEQYF. The V call is TRBV27, the J call TRBJ2-7, with 10 nucleotides matching TRBD1. The CDR3 extends over 15 amino acids. With V trimmed by 5 bases and J by 1 base, 5 bases remained unmatched. CDR1 is MNHEY, CDR2 SMNVEV, per germline (reference sequence).

The V and J genes are TRBV5-1 and TRBJ2-5; TRBD2 might be the D (6 bases). CDR3 length: 15 amino acids. Deletions cut 1 base from V and 2 bases from J, with 12 bases between. Germline loops: CDR1 SGHRS, CDR2 YFSETQ. CDR3 in amino acids: CASSLRGIKQETQYF. The CDR3 region has the DNA TGCGCCAGCAGCTTGCGGGGGATCAAACAAGAGACCCAGTACTTC.

In this sample, this clone turned up once. The chain uses TRBV12-3 or TRBV12-4 and TRBJ1-1, with D unclear. The CDR3 is 12 residues long. V shed 6 bases and J shed 5 bases, with 10 bases lying between them. The CDR3 DNA sequence: TGTGCCAGCAGGATGGAGGTAACTGAAGCTTTCTTT. Its translation is CASRMEVTEAFF.

The CDR3 spells CATSESTGGRTEAFF. The CDR3, as DNA: TGTGCCACCAGTGAATCCACAGGGGGCAGAACTGAAGCTTTCTTT. The chain couples TRBV24-1 to TRBJ1-1; 9 nucleotides align to TRBD1. This CDR3 is built from 15 residues. Germline CDR1 is KGHDR and CDR2 is SFDVKD. V lost 4 bases and J lost 5; bases outside the gene matches: 7.

This chain links TRBV20-1 with TRBJ2-5; D not certain. Trimming left V 4 bases short and J 7 bases short, with 7 bases between. The V gene's germline CDR1 is DFQATT and CDR2 SNEGSKA (reference sequence). The CDR3 totals 10 residues. The CDR3 coding sequence is TGCAGTGCTATTCTTCGGACCCAGTACTTC. It translates to CSAILRTQYF.

Only a few counts were recorded for this clone. The chain carries TRBV5-1 and TRBJ1-2, with TRBD1 identical over 7 bases. The J segment lost 4 bases and the V segment lost 3 bases, leaving 9 bases of the junction unmatched. CDR1 and CDR2 from the germline V gene are SGHRS and YFSETQ. The CDR3 extends over 15 amino acids. The CDR3 nucleotides are TGCGCCAGCAGCTCCGGAGGGCAGGGGGTCTATGGCTACACCTTC. Protein sequence: CASSSGGQGVYGYTF. Based on the CDR3 plus reference TRBV5-1 and TRBJ1-2, the full variable domain is KAGVTQTPRYLIKTRGQQVTLSCSPISGHRSVSWYQQTPGQGLQFLFEYFSETQRNKGNFPGRFSGRQFSNSRSEMNVSTLELGDSALYLCASSSGGQGVYGYTFGSGTRLTVV.

This chain links TRBV5-1 with TRBJ2-3; D is possibly TRBD1 (5 bases). The CDR3 extends over 15 amino acids. Between the trimmed V and J ends, which lost 4 bases and 6 bases, there was a span of 18 bases. Germline V gene data show CDR1 as SGHRS and CDR2 as YFSETQ. For the CDR3, the DNA is TGCGCCAGCAGCACGGACACCTTTCAGTGGGATACGCAGTATTTT. This encodes CASSTDTFQWDTQYF.

V is TRBV7-9 and J is TRBJ1-6; 8 bases are shared with TRBD1. In germline, CDR1 is SEHNR, CDR2 FQNEAQ (reference sequence). CDR3 length: 14 residues. With V trimmed by 2 bases and J by 7 bases, 1 base remained unmatched. CDR3 protein: CASSLPGGNSPLHF. CDR3 nucleotides: TGTGCCAGCAGCTTACCAGGGGGCAATTCACCCCTCCACTTT.

The J gene is TRBJ2-1, the V gene TRBV2; 12 nucleotides agree with TRBD2. The germline V gene has CDR1 SNHLY and CDR2 FYNNEI. CDR3 size: 15 residues. The V and J ends lost 5 bases and 8 bases, in that order; junction bases with no gene match: 7. The CDR3 loop is CASSQLAGGIHEQFF. In nucleotides, the CDR3 is TGTGCCAGCAGTCAACTAGCGGGGGGAATACATGAGCAGTTCTTC.

The chain employs TRBV6-1 and TRBJ1-2; 8 nucleotides line up with TRBD1. CDR1 MNHNS and CDR2 SASEGT come from the germline V gene. The CDR3 length is 15 residues. The V segment lost 1 base and the J segment 3 bases; nucleotides outside the gene matches: 4. The CDR3 bases are TGTGCCAGCAGTGAAGAAGACAGGGGCCACTATGGCTACACCTTC. This encodes CASSEEDRGHYGYTF.

As DNA, the CDR3 is TGTGCCAGCAGTTTTAACAGGGGTCAGCCCCAGCATTTT. It translates to CASSFNRGQPQHF. V is TRBV27 and J is TRBJ1-5; TRBD1 matches 7 bases. J was trimmed by 6 bases and V by 3 bases; bases with no gene match: 2. Germline V gene data show CDR1 as MNHEY and CDR2 as SMNVEV (reference sequence). The CDR3 totals 13 residues.

V gene TRBV7-9 combines with J gene TRBJ1-2, with 11 bases lining up with TRBD1. Germline assignment: CDR1 SEHNR and CDR2 FQNEAQ (reference sequence). The junction had 12 bases not matched to a gene; V was cut back by 5 bases and J by 4 bases. This CDR3 spans 17 amino acids. The CDR3, as DNA: TGTGCCAGCAGCCCTGCCGGGACAGGGGGTTCGGGCTATGGCTACACCTTC. Translation gives CASSPAGTGGSGYGYTF.

V is TRBV6-2 or TRBV6-3 and J is TRBJ2-3; D possibly corresponds to TRBD2 (6 bases). The CDR3 spans 14 residues. V lost 1 base to trimming and J lost 7 bases, with 12 bases between them. Germline-derived CDR1 and CDR2 are MNHEY and SVGEGT. The chain's CDR3 is CASSYLGGLNTQYF. In DNA, the CDR3 is TGTGCCAGCAGTTACTTGGGGGGTCTAAATACGCAGTATTTT.

The chain has TRBV6-5 and TRBJ1-1; 8 nucleotides match TRBD1. Germline values: CDR1 MNHEY, CDR2 SVGAGI. CDR3 length: 13 amino acids. V lost 7 bases to trimming and J lost 4 bases; unmatched junction nucleotides: 5. CDR3 residues: CASIPTGGTEAFF. The CDR3 DNA is TGTGCCAGCATTCCAACAGGGGGCACTGAAGCTTTCTTT.

The V gene is TRBV10-3, the J gene TRBJ1-1; 9 bases fit TRBD1. Trimming at V came to 3 bases and at J to 3 bases, leaving 5 bases not matched to a gene. CDR1 is ENHRY, CDR2 SYGVKD, per germline. The CDR3 consists of 15 residues. As DNA, the CDR3 is TGTGCCATCAGTGATTCCGGACAGGGGTACACTGAAGCTTTCTTT. Residues: CAISDSGQGYTEAFF.

A remark on this clone: The same CDR3 is also encoded by other DNA sequences in this sample. V and J are TRBV28 and TRBJ1-3; D is undetermined. Per the germline V gene, CDR1 is MDHEN and CDR2 is SYDVKM. The CDR3 contains 14 residues. Trimming pared 3 bases from V and 1 base from J, leaving 7 bases between. CDR3 nucleotides: TGTGCCAGCAGTTTCGGGTTTTCTGGAAACACCATATATTTT. Protein product: CASSFGFSGNTIYF. Based on the CDR3 plus reference TRBV28 and TRBJ1-3, the full variable domain is DVKVTQSSRYLVKRTGEKVFLECVQDMDHENMFWYRQDPGLGLRLIYFSYDVKMKEKGDIPEGYSVSREKKERFSLILESASTNQTSMYLCASSFGFSGNTIYFGEGSWLTVV.

This clone was observed a handful of times. The J gene is TRBJ1-6, the V gene TRBV19; D is ambiguous. The CDR3 extends over 17 amino acids. Trimming took off 5 bases at V and 7 bases at J, with 21 bases between the two ends. The germline V gene encodes CDR1 LNHDA and CDR2 SQIVND (reference sequence). As DNA, the CDR3 is TGTGCCAGTAGTGTAATTCACCAGGTATTACGGAATTCACCCCTCCACTTT. This encodes CASSVIHQVLRNSPLHF.

J is TRBJ1-1 and V is TRBV18, with TRBD1 as a possible D gene (6 bases). The CDR3 is made up of 15 amino acids. Germline V gene sequence: CDR1 KGHSH, CDR2 LQKENI. Between the trimmed V and J ends, which lost 2 bases and 4 bases, there was a span of 14 bases. In nucleotides, the CDR3 is TGTGCCAGCTCACCAAGTTTCGTACAGGGCACTGAAGCTTTCTTT. This translates into CASSPSFVQGTEAFF. The full variable domain, rest sourced from reference TRBV18 and TRBJ1-1, is NAGVMQNPRHLVRRRGQEARLRCSPMKGHSHVYWYRQLPEEGLKFMVYLQKENIIDESGMPKERFSAEFPKEGPSILRIQQVVRGDSAAYFCASSPSFVQGTEAFFGQGTRLTVV.